This TCR beta chain stems from a study of cytomegalovirus exposure and HLA in healthy donors. The overall study: A prior analysis found fewer than 120 million unique TCR beta sequences from 150 million to 200 million T cells. The study's findings and limits: Common viral pathogens were later found to be apparently linked to several of the most significant clusters. Data from an earlier analysis indicated that most TCR beta V segments were productive either about 87% or about 30% of the time.

As for this clone: Its antigen is still unknown. The sample carries other DNA sequences with the same CDR3.

This PCR relied on a set of 60 Vbeta primers and 13 Jbeta primers. The method was immunoSEQ multiplex PCR; TCRdb's version includes in-frame clones alone and lacks a portion of them. The data hold 150,000 to 200,000 clones, with 82% observed a single time. Sequenced: PBMCs. The source is a boy under 10 years old in good health and CMV-seronegative.

The CDR3 sequence: CASSLQGNYGYTF. CDR3 sequence (DNA): TGTGCCAGCAGTCTTCAGGGTAACTATGGCTACACCTTC. The chain employs TRBV9 and TRBJ1-2; D is perhaps TRBD1 (5 bases). This CDR3 spans 13 amino acids. V was pared by 5 bases and J by 1 base, with 9 bases between. Germline assignment: CDR1 SGDLS and CDR2 YYNGEE.